The clone carrying this T cell receptor beta chain came up many times. The sample belongs to a study of blood T cell repertoires in COVID-19. Overall study context: Whether acute or convalescent, the COVID-19 samples came from the United States, Italy and Spain.

Sequencing was performed with immunoSEQ multiplex PCR; in TCRdb, only in-frame clones are kept and a portion is missing. The profile covers roughly 250,000 clones, with 81% appearing a single time and around 3% taken by the ten largest. Deletions cut 4 bases from V and 7 bases from J, with 10 bases between. CDR1 is LGHNA, CDR2 YNFKEQ, per germline. This CDR3 has 13 residues. The TCR originated in a woman aged 60-75 years with active or convalescent COVID-19. Sample: peripheral blood. The chain recombines TRBV4-2 with TRBJ1-4, with D maybe TRBD1 (5 bases). CDR3 coding DNA: TGTGCCAGCAGCCCCGGGAGGGGTGAAAAACTGTTTTTT. This sequence encodes CASSPGRGEKLFF.